This T cell receptor (beta chain) was sequenced in a study of blood T cell repertoires in COVID-19 (dated by TCRdb to 2020 to 2021). A note on the overall study: Samples covering the acute and convalescent phases of COVID-19 were provided by collaborators in the United States, Italy and Spain. The material from the prospective study consisted of cDNA or gDNA derived from T cells, B-cell-depleted T cells, or PBMCs. Deeply sampled blood TCRbeta repertoires from subjects exposed to, actively infected with, or recovered from COVID-19 were included in the dataset. The repertoires were released in a freely available public database meant as a resource for research on the immune response to SARS-CoV-2. Samples came from the ongoing ImmuneRACE study (first 160 participants) plus 1,254 subjects from 6 global collaborators. The sample metadata nearly always contained a de-identified subject ID, COVID-19 status, age in years and sex. Where available, HLA class I and class II types were taken from metadata supplied by the sample provider and were not determined by assay-based typing.

The paper's findings and limits, for the study overall: Clinical and demographic metadata were provided uncurated, with the amount varying by source and participant.

The immunoSEQ Assay, a bias-controlled multiplex PCR, was used to amplify TCRbeta CDR3 regions from genomic DNA. In the paper's pipeline: Within the assay, amplification of reference gene primers was used to estimate how many nucleated cells each sample contained. To quantify the absolute abundance of each unique TCRbeta CDR3 rearrangement, sequence reads were collapsed and filtered. Productive Simpson clonality was computed per sample as the square root of Simpson's diversity index over productive rearrangements. The source is immuneACCESS, and TCRdb retained only in-frame sequences with V and J called. Part of the clones is not carried over; for the studies checked, unresolved V genes explain less than half of this, and the remainder is unexplained. That table is the source of V, J and clone size, and D and trimming were worked out from the DNA. The sample table contains 110,000 to 150,000 clones; only one count was recorded for approximately 86% of them. The ten biggest clones cover roughly 5.4% of the sample.

In regard to this clone: It lacks a known antigen. Per-nucleotide qualities are absent, and no much larger clonotype sits a single base away.

V is trimmed back by 5 bases and J by 5 bases, and the junction contains 11 bases that no gene match accounts for. Measured from the cysteine to the phenylalanine, the CDR3 is 17 residues long. The retained sequence is limited to the CDR3, 51 bases, with the frame set at the first base. CDR1 and CDR2 are drawn from the germline V gene: SGHAT, FQNNGV. Each collaborating institution followed its own protocols to collect whole blood in K2EDTA tubes. Collaborator samples were shipped for TCRbeta analysis as frozen whole blood, isolated PBMCs, or DNA extracted from either sample type. The specimen sequenced was peripheral blood. The sequence was collected from a human donor in a cohort sampled during active COVID-19. Recombination linked TRBV11-2 to TRBJ2-1; 11 bases in between match TRBD2. The CDR3: CASSPHLLAGVDNEQFF. The DNA reads as follows: TGTGCCAGCAGCCCGCATCTACTAGCGGGAGTGGACAATGAGCAGTTCTTC.